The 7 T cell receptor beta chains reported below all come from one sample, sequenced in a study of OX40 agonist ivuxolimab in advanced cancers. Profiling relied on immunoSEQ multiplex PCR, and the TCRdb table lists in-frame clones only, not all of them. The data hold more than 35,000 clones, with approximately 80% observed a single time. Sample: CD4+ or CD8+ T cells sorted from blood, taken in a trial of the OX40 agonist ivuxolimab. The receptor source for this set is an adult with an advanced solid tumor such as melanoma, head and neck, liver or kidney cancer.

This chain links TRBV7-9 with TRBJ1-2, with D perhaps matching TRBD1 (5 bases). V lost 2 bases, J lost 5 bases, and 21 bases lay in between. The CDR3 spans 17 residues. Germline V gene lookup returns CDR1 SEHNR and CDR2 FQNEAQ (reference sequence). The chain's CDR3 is CASSLLRDNPGRYGYTF. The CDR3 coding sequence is TGTGCCAGCAGCTTACTCAGAGATAATCCAGGGCGATATGGCTACACCTTC. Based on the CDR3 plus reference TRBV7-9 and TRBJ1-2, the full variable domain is DTGVSQNPRHKITKRGQNVTFRCDPISEHNRLYWYRQTLGQGPEFLTYFQNEAQLEKSRLLSDRFSAERPKGSFSTLEIQRTEQGDSAMYLCASSLLRDNPGRYGYTFGSGTRLTVV.

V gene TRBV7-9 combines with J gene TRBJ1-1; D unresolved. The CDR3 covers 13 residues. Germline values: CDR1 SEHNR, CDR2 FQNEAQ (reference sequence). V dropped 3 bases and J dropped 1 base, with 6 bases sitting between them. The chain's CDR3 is CASSFDPNTEAFF. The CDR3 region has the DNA TGTGCCAGCAGCTTCGATCCGAACACTGAAGCTTTCTTT.

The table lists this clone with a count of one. CDR3 sequence (DNA): TGCGCCAGCAGCCAAGAAGTAACTAGCGACTCCTACGAGCAGTACTTC. Its translation: CASSQEVTSDSYEQYF. J is TRBJ2-7 and V is TRBV4-3, with TRBD2 identical over 7 bases. This CDR3 is built from 16 residues. Trimming took 0 bases from V and 0 from J; bases not matched to a gene: 5. The germline gives CDR1 LGHNA, CDR2 YSLEER.

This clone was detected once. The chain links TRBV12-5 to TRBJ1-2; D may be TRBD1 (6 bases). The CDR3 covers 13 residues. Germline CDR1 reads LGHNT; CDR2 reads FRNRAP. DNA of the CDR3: TGTGCCCTTCGGGCAGGGGAAGGCTATGGCTACACCTTC. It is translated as CALRAGEGYGYTF.

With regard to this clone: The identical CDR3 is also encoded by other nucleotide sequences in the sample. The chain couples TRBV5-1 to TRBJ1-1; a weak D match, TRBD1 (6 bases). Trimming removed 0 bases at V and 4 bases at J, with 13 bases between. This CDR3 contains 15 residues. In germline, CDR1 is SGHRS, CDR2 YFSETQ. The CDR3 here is CASSLVGAGGTEAFF. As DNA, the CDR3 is TGCGCCAGCAGCTTGGTGGGGGCGGGGGGCACTGAAGCTTTCTTT.

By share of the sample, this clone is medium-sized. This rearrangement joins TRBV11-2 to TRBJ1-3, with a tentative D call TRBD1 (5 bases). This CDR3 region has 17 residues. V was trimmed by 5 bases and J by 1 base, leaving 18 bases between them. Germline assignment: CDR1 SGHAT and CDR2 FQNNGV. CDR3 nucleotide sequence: TGTGCCAGCAGCCGTCAAGGCGGGGGATCATCTGGAAACACCATATATTTT. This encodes CASSRQGGGSSGNTIYF.

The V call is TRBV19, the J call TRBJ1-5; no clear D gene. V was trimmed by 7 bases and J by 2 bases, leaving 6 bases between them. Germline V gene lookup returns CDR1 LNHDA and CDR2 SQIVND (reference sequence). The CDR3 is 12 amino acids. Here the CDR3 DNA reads TGTGCCAGTACATACGGCAATCAGCCCCAGCATTTT. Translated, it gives CASTYGNQPQHF.